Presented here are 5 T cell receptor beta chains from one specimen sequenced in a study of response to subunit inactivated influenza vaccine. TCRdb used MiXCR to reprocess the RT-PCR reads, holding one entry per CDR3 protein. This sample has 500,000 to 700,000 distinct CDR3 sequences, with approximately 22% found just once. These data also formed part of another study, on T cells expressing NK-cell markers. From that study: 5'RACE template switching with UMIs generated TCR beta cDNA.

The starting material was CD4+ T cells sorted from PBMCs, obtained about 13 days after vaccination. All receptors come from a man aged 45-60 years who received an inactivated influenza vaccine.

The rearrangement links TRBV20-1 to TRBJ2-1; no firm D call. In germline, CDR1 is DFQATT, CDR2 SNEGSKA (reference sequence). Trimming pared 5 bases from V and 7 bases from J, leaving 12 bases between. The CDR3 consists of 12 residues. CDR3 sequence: CSAPAMGNEQFF. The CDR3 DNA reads TGCAGTGCTCCCGCTATGGGGAATGAGCAGTTCTTC.

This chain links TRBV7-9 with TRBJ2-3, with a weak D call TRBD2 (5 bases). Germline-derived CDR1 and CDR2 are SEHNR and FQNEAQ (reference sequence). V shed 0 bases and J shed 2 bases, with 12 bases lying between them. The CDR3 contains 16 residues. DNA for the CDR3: TGTGCCAGCAGCTTAGCGCGGGCTAACCCCACAGATACGCAGTATTTT. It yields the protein CASSLARANPTDTQYF.

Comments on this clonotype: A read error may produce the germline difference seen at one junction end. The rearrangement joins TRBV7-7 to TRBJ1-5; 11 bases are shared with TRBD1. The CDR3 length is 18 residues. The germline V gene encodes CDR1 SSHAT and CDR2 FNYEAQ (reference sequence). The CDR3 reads CASSLEDLGQGADQPQHF. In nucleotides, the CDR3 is TGTGCTAGCAGCTTAGAGGATCTAGGACAGGGGGCTGATCAGCCCCAGCATTTT. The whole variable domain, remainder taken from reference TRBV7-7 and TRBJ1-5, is GAGVSQSPRYKVTKRGQDVTLRCDPISSHATLYWYQQALGQGPEFLTYFNYEAQPDKSGLPSDRFSAERPEGSISTLTIQRTEQRDSAMYRCASSLEDLGQGADQPQHFGDGTRLSIL.

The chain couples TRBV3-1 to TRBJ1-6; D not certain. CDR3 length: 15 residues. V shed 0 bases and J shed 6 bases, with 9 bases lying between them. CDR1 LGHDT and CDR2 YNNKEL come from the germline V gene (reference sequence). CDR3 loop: CASSQDGGINSPLHF. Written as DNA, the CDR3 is TGTGCCAGCAGCCAAGATGGAGGGATTAATTCACCCCTCCACTTT. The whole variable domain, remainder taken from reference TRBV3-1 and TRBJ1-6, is DTAVSQTPKYLVTQMGNDKSIKCEQNLGHDTMYWYKQDSKKFLKIMFSYNNKELIINETVPNRFSPKSPDKAHLNLHINSLELGDSAVYFCASSQDGGINSPLHFGNGTRLTVT.

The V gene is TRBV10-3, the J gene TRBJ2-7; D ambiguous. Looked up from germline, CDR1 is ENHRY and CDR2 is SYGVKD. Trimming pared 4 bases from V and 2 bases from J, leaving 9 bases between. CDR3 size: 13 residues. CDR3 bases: TGTGCCATCAGTGGGGCAGGCCCCTACGAGCAGTACTTC. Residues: CAISGAGPYEQYF.